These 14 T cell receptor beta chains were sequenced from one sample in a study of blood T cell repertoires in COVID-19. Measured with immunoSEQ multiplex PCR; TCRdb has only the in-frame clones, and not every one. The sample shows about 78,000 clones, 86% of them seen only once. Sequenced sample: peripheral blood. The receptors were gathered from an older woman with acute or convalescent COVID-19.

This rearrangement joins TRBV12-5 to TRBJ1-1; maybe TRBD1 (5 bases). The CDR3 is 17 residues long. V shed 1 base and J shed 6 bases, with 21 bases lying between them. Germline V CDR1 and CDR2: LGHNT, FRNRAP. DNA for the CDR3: TGTGCTAGTGGTTTGGGCGACCTTGCCGGGGGGTCGGCTGAAGCTTTCTTT. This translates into CASGLGDLAGGSAEAFF. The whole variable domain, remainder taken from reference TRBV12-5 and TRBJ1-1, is DARVTQTPRHKVTEMGQEVTMRCQPILGHNTVFWYRQTMMQGLELLAYFRNRAPLDDSGMPKDRFSAEMPDATLATLKIQPSEPRDSAVYFCASGLGDLAGGSAEAFFGQGTRLTVV.

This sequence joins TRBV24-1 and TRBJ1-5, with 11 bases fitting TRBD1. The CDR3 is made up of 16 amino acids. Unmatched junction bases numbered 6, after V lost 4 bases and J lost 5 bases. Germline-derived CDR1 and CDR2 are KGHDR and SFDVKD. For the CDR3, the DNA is TGTGCCACCAGTGAGTGGGGACAGGGGGGAGATCAGCCCCAGCATTTT. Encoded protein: CATSEWGQGGDQPQHF.

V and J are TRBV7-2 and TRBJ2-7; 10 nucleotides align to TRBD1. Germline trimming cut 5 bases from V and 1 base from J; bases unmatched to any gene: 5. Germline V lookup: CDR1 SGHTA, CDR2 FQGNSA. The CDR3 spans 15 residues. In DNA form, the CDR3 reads TGTGCCAGCAGCCCGGGACAGGGGATGTCCTACGAGCAGTACTTC. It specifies CASSPGQGMSYEQYF.

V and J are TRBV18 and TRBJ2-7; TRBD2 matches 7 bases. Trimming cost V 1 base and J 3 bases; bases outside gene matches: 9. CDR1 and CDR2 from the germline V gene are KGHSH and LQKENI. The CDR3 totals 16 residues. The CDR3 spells CASSPQEGLIFYEQYF. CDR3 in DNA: TGTGCCAGCTCACCACAAGAGGGACTAATATTCTACGAGCAGTACTTC.

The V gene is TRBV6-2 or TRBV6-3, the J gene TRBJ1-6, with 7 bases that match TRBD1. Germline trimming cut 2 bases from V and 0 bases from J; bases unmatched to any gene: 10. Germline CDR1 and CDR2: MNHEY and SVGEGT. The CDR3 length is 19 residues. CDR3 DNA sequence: TGTGCCAGCAGTTACAAGCCGGGACAGTTCAGCTCCTATAATTCACCCCTCCACTTT. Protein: CASSYKPGQFSSYNSPLHF.

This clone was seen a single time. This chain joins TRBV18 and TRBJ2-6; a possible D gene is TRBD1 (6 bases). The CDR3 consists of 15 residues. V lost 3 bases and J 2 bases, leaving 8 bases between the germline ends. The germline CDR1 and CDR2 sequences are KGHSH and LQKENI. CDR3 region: CASSPRDTGANVLTF. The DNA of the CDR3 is TGTGCCAGCTCACCCCGGGACACTGGGGCCAACGTCCTGACTTTC.

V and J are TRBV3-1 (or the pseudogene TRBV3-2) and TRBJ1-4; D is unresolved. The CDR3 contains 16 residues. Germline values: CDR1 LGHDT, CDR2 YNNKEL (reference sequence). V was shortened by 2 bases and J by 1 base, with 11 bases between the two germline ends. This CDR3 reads CASSQYRGGTNEKLFF. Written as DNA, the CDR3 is TGTGCCAGCAGCCAATACCGGGGAGGAACTAATGAAAAACTGTTTTTT.

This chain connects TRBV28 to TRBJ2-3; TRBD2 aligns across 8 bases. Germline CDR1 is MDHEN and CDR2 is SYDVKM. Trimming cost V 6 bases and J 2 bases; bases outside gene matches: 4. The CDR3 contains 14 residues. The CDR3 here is CASRPGGNTDTQYF. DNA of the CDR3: TGTGCCAGCAGACCGGGGGGGAACACAGATACGCAGTATTTT.

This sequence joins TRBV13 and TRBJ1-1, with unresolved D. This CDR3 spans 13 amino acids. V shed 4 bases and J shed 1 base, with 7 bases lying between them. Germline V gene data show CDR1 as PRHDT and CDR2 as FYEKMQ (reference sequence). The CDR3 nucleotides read TGTGCCAGCAGCTCTAGACCGAACACTGAAGCTTTCTTT. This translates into CASSSRPNTEAFF.

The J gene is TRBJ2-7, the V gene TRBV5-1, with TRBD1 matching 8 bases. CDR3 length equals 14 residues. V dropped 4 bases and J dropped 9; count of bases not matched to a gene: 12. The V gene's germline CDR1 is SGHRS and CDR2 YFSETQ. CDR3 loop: CASSPDRGEEVQYF. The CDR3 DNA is TGCGCCAGCAGCCCAGACAGGGGAGAGGAGGTGCAGTACTTC.

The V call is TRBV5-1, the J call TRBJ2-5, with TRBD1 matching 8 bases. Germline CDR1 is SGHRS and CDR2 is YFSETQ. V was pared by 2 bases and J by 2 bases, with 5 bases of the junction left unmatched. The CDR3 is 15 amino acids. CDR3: CASSFGQGYQETQYF. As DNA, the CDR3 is TGCGCCAGCAGCTTTGGACAGGGTTATCAAGAGACCCAGTACTTC.

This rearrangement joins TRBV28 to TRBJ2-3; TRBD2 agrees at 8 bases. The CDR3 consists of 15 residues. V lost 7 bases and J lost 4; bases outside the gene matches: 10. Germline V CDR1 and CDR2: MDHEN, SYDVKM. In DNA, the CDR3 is TGTGCCAGCACTTCTAGCGGGCTTAAGGCAGATACGCAGTATTTT. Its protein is CASTSSGLKADTQYF.

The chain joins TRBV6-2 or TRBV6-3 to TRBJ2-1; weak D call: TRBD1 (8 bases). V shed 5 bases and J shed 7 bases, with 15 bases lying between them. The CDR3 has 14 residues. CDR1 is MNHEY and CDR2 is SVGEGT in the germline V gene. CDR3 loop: CASSIQGGTNEQFF. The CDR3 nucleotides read TGTGCCAGCAGTATACAGGGGGGGACTAATGAGCAGTTCTTC.

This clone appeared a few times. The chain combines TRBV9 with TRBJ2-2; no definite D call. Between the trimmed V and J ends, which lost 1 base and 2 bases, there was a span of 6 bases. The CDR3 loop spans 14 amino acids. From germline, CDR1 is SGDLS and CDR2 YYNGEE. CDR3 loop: CASSVRSNTGELFF. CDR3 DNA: TGTGCCAGCAGCGTACGGTCAAACACCGGGGAGCTGTTTTTT.